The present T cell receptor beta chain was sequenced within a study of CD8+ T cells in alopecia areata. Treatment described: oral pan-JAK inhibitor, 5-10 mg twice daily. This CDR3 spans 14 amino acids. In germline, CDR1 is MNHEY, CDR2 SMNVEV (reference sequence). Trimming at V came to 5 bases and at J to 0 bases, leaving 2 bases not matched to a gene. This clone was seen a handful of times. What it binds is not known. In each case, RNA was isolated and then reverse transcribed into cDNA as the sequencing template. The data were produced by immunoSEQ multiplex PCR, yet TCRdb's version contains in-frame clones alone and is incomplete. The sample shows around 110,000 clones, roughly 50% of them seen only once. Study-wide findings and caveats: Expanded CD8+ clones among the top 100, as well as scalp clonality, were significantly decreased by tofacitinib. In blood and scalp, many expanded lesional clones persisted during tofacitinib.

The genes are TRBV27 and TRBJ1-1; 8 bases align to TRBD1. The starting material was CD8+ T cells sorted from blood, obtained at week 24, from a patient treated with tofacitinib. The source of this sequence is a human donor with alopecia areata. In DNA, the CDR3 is TGTGCCAGCAGTCAGGACAGGGTGAACACTGAAGCTTTCTTT. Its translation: CASSQDRVNTEAFF.